Presented here are 16 T cell receptor beta chains from one specimen sequenced in a study of blood T cell repertoires in COVID-19. Sequencing was performed with immunoSEQ multiplex PCR; in TCRdb, only in-frame clones are kept and a portion is missing. The sample holds about 120,000 clones, 75% to 90% seen once. The sequencing sample was made of peripheral blood. These TCRs come from a human donor in a cohort sampled during active COVID-19.

The V call is TRBV4-3, the J call TRBJ2-1, with 15 bases fitting TRBD2. The germline V gene has CDR1 LGHNA and CDR2 YSLEER. This CDR3 comprises 17 residues. Trimming cost V 3 bases and J 5 bases; bases outside gene matches: 5. The chain's CDR3 is CASSHGTSGGPDNEQFF. As DNA, the CDR3 is TGCGCCAGCAGCCACGGGACTAGCGGGGGGCCTGACAATGAGCAGTTCTTC.

The chain carries TRBV9 and TRBJ1-1; no clear D. The CDR3 runs 15 residues. CDR1 and CDR2 (germline): SGDLS, YYNGEE. The germline V and J ends were trimmed by 4 bases and 0 bases, with 13 bases remaining between them. In nucleotides, the CDR3 is TGTGCCAGCAGCCCTCTCCCCCAGATGAACACTGAAGCTTTCTTT. This codes for CASSPLPQMNTEAFF.

This chain joins TRBV6-1 and TRBJ1-1, with 7 bases aligning to TRBD1. The ends lost 3 bases at V and 1 base at J; junction bases unmatched: 2. Germline V gene sequence: CDR1 MNHNS, CDR2 SASEGT. The CDR3 covers 14 residues. The CDR3 bases are TGTGCCAGCAGTGACGGGGACAGGAACACTGAAGCTTTCTTT. It specifies CASSDGDRNTEAFF.

In this sample, this clone turned up once. The chain joins TRBV9 to TRBJ2-1, with 11 bases matching TRBD2. CDR1 is SGDLS and CDR2 is YYNGEE in the germline V gene. Trimming took 2 bases from V and 6 from J; bases not matched to a gene: 4. CDR3 length equals 15 residues. CDR3 coding DNA: TGTGCCAGCAGCGTTCGACTAGCGGGGCGCAATGAGCAGTTCTTC. Protein product: CASSVRLAGRNEQFF. The entire variable domain, with the rest obtained from reference TRBV9 and TRBJ2-1, is as follows: DSGVTQTPKHLITATGQRVTLRCSPRSGDLSVYWYQQSLDQGLQFLIQYYNGEERAKGNILERFSAQQFPDLHSELNLSSLELGDSALYFCASSVRLAGRNEQFFGPGTRLTVL.

The genes are TRBV19 and TRBJ2-1; D gene ambiguous. This CDR3 contains 13 residues. Looked up from germline, CDR1 is LNHDA and CDR2 is SQIVND (reference sequence). The ends were cut back, 3 bases at V and 5 bases at J, with 8 bases in the middle. DNA of the CDR3: TGTGCCAGTAGTATCGAGGCGAACAATGAGCAGTTCTTC. It translates to CASSIEANNEQFF.

The table lists this clone with a count of one. The V and J genes are TRBV3-1 (or the pseudogene TRBV3-2) and TRBJ2-1; 11 bases fit TRBD2. The V segment lost 1 base and the J segment 0 bases; nucleotides outside the gene matches: 8. Germline assignment: CDR1 LGHDT and CDR2 YNNKEL (reference sequence). This CDR3 has 19 amino acids. This CDR3 reads CASSQGPGLAGRSYNEQFF. The CDR3, as DNA: TGTGCCAGCAGCCAAGGGCCCGGACTAGCGGGCCGCTCCTACAATGAGCAGTTCTTC.

The rearrangement uses TRBV14 and TRBJ1-1; possibly TRBD1 for D (5 bases). Germline CDR1 is SGHDN and CDR2 is FVKESK. V dropped 4 bases and J dropped 1 base, with 10 bases sitting between them. There are 14 residues in the CDR3. The CDR3: CASSLVGGNTEAFF. CDR3 in DNA: TGTGCCAGCAGCCTCGTCGGGGGGAACACTGAAGCTTTCTTT.

The chain carries TRBV2 and TRBJ2-3; 8 bases are a match to TRBD1. The V gene end was trimmed by 7 bases and the J gene end by 6 bases; junction bases not matched to a gene: 15. CDR1 and CDR2 from the germline V gene are SNHLY and FYNNEI. The CDR3 loop spans 16 amino acids. DNA for the CDR3: TGTGCCAGCACTGTTCTGGGGCAGGGGGCTTCGGATACGCAGTATTTT. Residues: CASTVLGQGASDTQYF.

There are a few counts of this clone. The sample carries other DNA sequences with the same CDR3. The genes are TRBV28 and TRBJ1-1; possibly TRBD1 for D (5 bases). Germline V gene sequence: CDR1 MDHEN, CDR2 SYDVKM. V lost 4 bases and J 1 base, leaving 7 bases between the germline ends. The CDR3 is 13 residues long. This CDR3 reads CASSSGGNTEAFF. Here the CDR3 DNA reads TGTGCCAGCAGTTCCGGGGGGAACACTGAAGCTTTCTTT. The variable domain in full, completed from reference TRBV28 and TRBJ1-1, reads DVKVTQSSRYLVKRTGEKVFLECVQDMDHENMFWYRQDPGLGLRLIYFSYDVKMKEKGDIPEGYSVSREKKERFSLILESASTNQTSMYLCASSSGGNTEAFFGQGTRLTVV.

In its sample, this clone was seen a few times. This rearrangement joins TRBV5-1 to TRBJ2-5; 11 bases map to TRBD2. In germline, CDR1 is SGHRS, CDR2 YFSETQ. J was trimmed by 5 bases and V by 4 bases; bases with no gene match: 7. CDR3 length: 15 amino acids. CDR3 in DNA: TGCGCCAGCAGCGGGGCCGGGACTAGCGGTGAGACCCAGTACTTC. Residues: CASSGAGTSGETQYF.

The CDR3 reads CASSYYGQGNNSPLHF. Written as DNA, the CDR3 is TGTGCCAGCAGTTACTACGGACAGGGGAATAATTCACCCCTCCACTTT. The V gene is TRBV6-5, the J gene TRBJ1-6; TRBD1 aligns across 9 bases. Germline-derived CDR1 and CDR2 are MNHEY and SVGAGI. V shed 1 base and J 5 bases; nucleotides not matched to a gene: 3. The CDR3 contains 16 residues.

This clone was seen once. The chain links TRBV7-8 to TRBJ1-2; TRBD1 matches at 8 bases. Germline V gene sequence: CDR1 SGHVS, CDR2 FQNEAQ. This CDR3 has 13 amino acids. The junction had 4 bases not matched to a gene; V was cut back by 4 bases and J by 6 bases. This CDR3 is CASSYRGLDGYTF. The CDR3 nucleotides are TGTGCCAGCAGCTACAGGGGGTTAGATGGCTACACCTTC.

This sequence joins TRBV6-1 and TRBJ1-2; 9 bases match TRBD1. CDR1 and CDR2 from the germline V gene are MNHNS and SASEGT. The CDR3 is 14 amino acids. The ends lost 2 bases at V and 7 bases at J; junction bases unmatched: 5. The CDR3 DNA reads TGTGCCAGCAGTGAACACAGGGGGCTAGGTGGCTACACCTTC. Protein: CASSEHRGLGGYTF.

The count of this clone is one. The chain couples TRBV19 to TRBJ2-5, with TRBD1 matching 9 bases. With 4 bases clipped from V and 5 bases from J, the junction kept 11 bases outside the gene matches. CDR1 and CDR2 from the germline V gene are LNHDA and SQIVND (reference sequence). There are 16 residues in the CDR3. This CDR3 reads CASSTPRGQGGETQYF. The CDR3 region has the DNA TGTGCCAGTAGTACCCCCCGGGGACAGGGCGGGGAGACCCAGTACTTC.

This clone was recorded once. The CDR3 loop is CASSARQGPNTEAFF. The CDR3 bases are TGTGCCAGCAGTGCGAGACAGGGGCCGAACACTGAAGCTTTCTTT. The chain has TRBV2 and TRBJ1-1; 8 nucleotides match TRBD1. This CDR3 comprises 15 residues. Germline loops: CDR1 SNHLY, CDR2 FYNNEI. With 4 bases clipped from V and 1 base from J, the junction kept 5 bases outside the gene matches.

The chain links TRBV30 to TRBJ2-1; 9 positions match TRBD1. The V segment lost 3 bases and the J segment 2 bases; nucleotides outside the gene matches: 5. The V gene's germline CDR1 is GTSNPN and CDR2 SVGIG (reference sequence). CDR3 size: 15 residues. This chain's CDR3 is CAWRRQGVPYNEQFF. DNA of the CDR3: TGTGCCTGGAGGCGACAGGGGGTTCCCTACAATGAGCAGTTCTTC.